Presented here are 21 T cell receptor beta chains from one specimen sequenced in a study of cytomegalovirus exposure and HLA in healthy donors. Vbeta (60) and Jbeta (13) primers were used in the PCR. The table came from immunoSEQ multiplex PCR; TCRdb's copy has only in-frame clones and leaves some out. The sample holds approximately 150,000 clones, approximately 80% seen once. The sample was PBMCs. The receptors shown here come from a woman aged 18-29 years in good health and CMV-seropositive.

A single count supports this clone. The chain employs TRBV28 and TRBJ2-1; 11 positions agree with TRBD2. After removal of 6 bases from V and 3 bases from J, the junction contained 1 base not matched to a gene. This CDR3 has 14 residues. The germline V gene encodes CDR1 MDHEN and CDR2 SYDVKM. The CDR3 DNA sequence: TGTGCCAGCAGACTAGCGGGAGTCTACAATGAGCAGTTCTTC. It yields the protein CASRLAGVYNEQFF.

The chain recombines TRBV27 with TRBJ1-6; D remains unclear. Germline V gene lookup returns CDR1 MNHEY and CDR2 SMNVEV (reference sequence). The CDR3 has 14 residues. Trimming removed 6 bases from V and 6 bases from J, with 12 bases in between. CDR3 sequence: CASSNHRSNSPLHF. CDR3 bases: TGTGCCAGCAGCAATCACAGATCTAATTCACCCCTCCACTTT.

The V gene is TRBV6-4, the J gene TRBJ2-2; D is unresolved. The V end was cut by 0 bases, the J end by 4 bases, with 3 bases between. Per germline, CDR1 MRHNA and CDR2 SNTAGT. The CDR3 sequence is 13 residues long. The CDR3 is CASSDSSTGELFF. In nucleotides, the CDR3 is TGTGCCAGCAGTGACTCGAGCACCGGGGAGCTGTTTTTT.

The CDR3 coding sequence is TGTGCCAGCAGTGATGCGGTTGCGGGGGGCGCTTTTCAAGAGACCCAGTACTTC. This gives the protein CASSDAVAGGAFQETQYF. V is TRBV6-1 and J is TRBJ2-5; 8 bases match TRBD2. The germline gives CDR1 MNHNS, CDR2 SASEGT. The J segment lost 2 bases and the V segment lost 3 bases, leaving 14 bases of the junction unmatched. The CDR3 is 18 amino acids.

The chain combines TRBV7-8 with TRBJ1-1, with a tentative D call TRBD1 (5 bases). Deletions cut 0 bases from V and 4 bases from J, with 15 bases between. Germline CDR1 reads SGHVS; CDR2 reads FQNEAQ. This CDR3 has 16 amino acids. In DNA, the CDR3 is TGTGCCAGCAGCTTAGCTCTGACCAATAGGGGCACTGAAGCTTTCTTT. Translating gives CASSLALTNRGTEAFF.

The chain employs TRBV11-3 and TRBJ1-1; D is unclear. With 1 base removed from V and 2 bases from J, the gap between germline ends came to 5 bases. From germline, CDR1 is SGHNT and CDR2 YENEEA. The CDR3 runs to 13 residues. This chain's CDR3 is CASSLGRNTEAFF. The CDR3 region has the DNA TGTGCCAGCAGCTTAGGGAGAAACACTGAAGCTTTCTTT.

This clone is medium-sized by share. The chain couples TRBV4-2 to TRBJ1-5, with a tentative D call TRBD1 (5 bases). The CDR3 consists of 19 residues. CDR1 LGHNA and CDR2 YNFKEQ come from the germline V gene. Trimming removed 1 base from V and 0 bases from J, with 19 bases in between. The CDR3 reads CASSQAWGGALYSNQPQHF. The CDR3 DNA reads as TGTGCCAGCAGCCAAGCTTGGGGCGGGGCCCTTTATAGCAATCAGCCCCAGCATTTT.

The rearrangement uses TRBV6-1 and TRBJ1-2; D perhaps matches TRBD1 (6 bases). The CDR3 has 12 amino acids. Germline V gene sequence: CDR1 MNHNS, CDR2 SASEGT. CDR3 nucleotide sequence: TGTGCATTACAGGGTTCCGTATATGGCTACACCTTC. Its translation: CALQGSVYGYTF.

This clone was seen more than once but under ten times. V is TRBV2 and J is TRBJ2-7; TRBD1 matches at 7 bases. The V and J ends lost 7 bases and 3 bases, in that order; junction bases with no gene match: 3. The germline V gene encodes CDR1 SNHLY and CDR2 FYNNEI. The CDR3 spans 12 residues. Written as DNA, the CDR3 is TGTGCCAGCACGCACAGGGGCTACGAGCAGTACTTC. Amino acids: CASTHRGYEQYF. Combining the CDR3 with reference TRBV2 and TRBJ2-7 gives the whole variable domain EPEVTQTPSHQVTQMGQEVILRCVPISNHLYFYWYRQILGQKVEFLVSFYNNEISEKSEIFDDQFSVERPDGSNFTLKIRSTKLEDSAMYFCASTHRGYEQYFGPGTRLTVT.

The chain uses TRBV28 and TRBJ2-3, with 11 bases matching TRBD2. The CDR3 has 16 residues. The trim removed 4 bases at V and 1 base at J, leaving 4 bases unmatched. Germline assignment: CDR1 MDHEN and CDR2 SYDVKM. The CDR3 nucleotides read TGTGCCAGCAGTTCTCCGGGACTAGCGGGCACAGATACGCAGTATTTT. Translated: CASSSPGLAGTDTQYF.

V gene TRBV19 combines with J gene TRBJ1-5; 10 bases agree with TRBD1. This CDR3 is built from 20 residues. CDR1 is LNHDA, CDR2 SQIVND, per germline (reference sequence). Losses at the gene ends were 3 bases for V and 0 bases for J; bases not matched to a gene: 14. CDR3 amino acids: CASSMGGTGVGEYSNQPQHF. The DNA of the CDR3 is TGTGCCAGTAGTATGGGGGGGACAGGGGTTGGGGAATATAGCAATCAGCCCCAGCATTTT.

A few counts support this clone. This chain connects TRBV6-5 to TRBJ1-5, with 9 bases lining up with TRBD1. This CDR3 has 13 amino acids. Trimming cost V 8 bases and J 3 bases; bases outside gene matches: 2. CDR1 and CDR2 from the germline V gene are MNHEY and SVGAGI. The CDR3 DNA sequence: TGTGCCAGCGGGACAGGGATCAATCAGCCCCAGCATTTT. This codes for CASGTGINQPQHF.

This sequence joins TRBV4-1 and TRBJ2-7; TRBD2 matches 8 bases. The length of the CDR3 is 15 residues. J gave up 7 bases and V 3 bases, and 11 bases lay outside the gene matches. In germline, CDR1 is MGHRA, CDR2 YSYEKL. The CDR3 nucleotides read TGCGCCAGCAGCCATCGGGGGGGGGCTAGCGGAGAGCAGTACTTC. It translates to CASSHRGGASGEQYF.

This chain uses TRBV19 with TRBJ2-7; 8 bases match TRBD1. CDR1 and CDR2 (germline): LNHDA, SQIVND (reference sequence). With 2 bases clipped from V and 5 bases from J, the junction kept 5 bases outside the gene matches. The CDR3 covers 14 residues. The DNA of the CDR3 is TGTGCCAGTAGTATATCCCGGACAGGGAACGAGCAGTACTTC. Translated: CASSISRTGNEQYF.

The rearrangement joins TRBV7-9 to TRBJ2-7; TRBD2 might be the D (5 bases). Germline V gene lookup returns CDR1 SEHNR and CDR2 FQNEAQ (reference sequence). V shed 5 bases and J shed 0 bases, with 11 bases lying between them. The CDR3 extends over 14 amino acids. CDR3 sequence reads: CASSPGSPSYEQYF. Written as DNA, the CDR3 is TGTGCCAGCAGCCCGGGATCCCCCTCCTACGAGCAGTACTTC.

The V gene is TRBV18, the J gene TRBJ1-1; a possible D gene is TRBD1 (6 bases). Germline CDR1 is KGHSH and CDR2 is LQKENI. Trimming took off 3 bases at V and 4 bases at J, with 12 bases between the two ends. CDR3 size: 14 residues. The CDR3 region has the DNA TGTGCCAGCTCACCGGGGGGGCTCACCACTGAAGCTTTCTTT. It translates to CASSPGGLTTEAFF.

The chain couples TRBV4-1 to TRBJ2-5, with TRBD2 matching 8 bases. The CDR3 has 15 residues. J lost 2 bases, V lost 1 base, and 3 bases had no gene match. CDR1 and CDR2 from the germline V gene are MGHRA and YSYEKL. The CDR3 region is CASSQVLADQETQYF. CDR3 bases: TGCGCCAGCAGCCAAGTACTAGCGGATCAAGAGACCCAGTACTTC.

This chain uses TRBV12-5 with TRBJ2-1; tentatively, D is TRBD2 (5 bases). Germline CDR1 and CDR2: LGHNT and FRNRAP. Trimming cost V 3 bases and J 6 bases, with 15 bases left between them. The CDR3 totals 15 residues. As DNA, the CDR3 is TGTGCTAGTGGTTTACCCCGGGGATTAAGCAATGAGCAGTTCTTC. It translates to CASGLPRGLSNEQFF.

This clone showed up just a few times. The DNA for the CDR3 is TGTGCCTGGAGTGCGGGACAGGGGGGCTACACCTTC. It yields the protein CAWSAGQGGYTF. J is TRBJ1-2 and V is TRBV30; 10 nucleotides agree with TRBD1. From germline, CDR1 is GTSNPN and CDR2 SVGIG (reference sequence). Trimming at V came to 1 base and at J to 8 bases, leaving 1 base not matched to a gene. This CDR3 has 12 residues.

This clone has a handful of counts. The chain has TRBV4-2 and TRBJ2-7; 12 positions agree with TRBD2. This CDR3 spans 18 amino acids. Germline V gives CDR1 LGHNA, CDR2 YNFKEQ. The V segment lost 3 bases and the J segment 2 bases; nucleotides outside the gene matches: 11. This CDR3 reads CASSQPLAGGLVTYEQYF. CDR3 DNA: TGTGCCAGCAGCCAGCCCCTAGCGGGGGGGCTTGTCACCTACGAGCAGTACTTC.

The gene calls are TRBV15 and TRBJ2-1, with 10 positions matching TRBD2. The CDR3 is 19 amino acids. Trimming removed 0 bases from V and 1 base from J; junction bases left unmatched: 9. Germline V gene sequence: CDR1 LNHNV, CDR2 YYDKDF (reference sequence). The CDR3 loop reads CATSREARSSGGSYNEQFF. As DNA, the CDR3 is TGTGCCACCAGCAGAGAGGCCCGATCTAGCGGGGGATCCTACAATGAGCAGTTCTTC.